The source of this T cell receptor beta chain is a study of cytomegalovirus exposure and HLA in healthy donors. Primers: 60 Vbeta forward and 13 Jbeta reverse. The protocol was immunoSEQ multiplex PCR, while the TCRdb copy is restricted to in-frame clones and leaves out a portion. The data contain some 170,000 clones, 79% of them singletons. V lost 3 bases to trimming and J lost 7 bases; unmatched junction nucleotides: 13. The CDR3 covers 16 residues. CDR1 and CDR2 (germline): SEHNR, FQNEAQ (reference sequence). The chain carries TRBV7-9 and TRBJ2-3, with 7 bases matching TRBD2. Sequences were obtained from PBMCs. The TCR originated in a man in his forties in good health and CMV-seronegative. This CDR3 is CASSLGWGEGQYTQYF. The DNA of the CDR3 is TGTGCCAGCAGCTTGGGATGGGGGGAGGGCCAATATACGCAGTATTTT. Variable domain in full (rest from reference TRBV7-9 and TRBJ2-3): DTGVSQNPRHKITKRGQNVTFRCDPISEHNRLYWYRQTLGQGPEFLTYFQNEAQLEKSRLLSDRFSAERPKGSFSTLEIQRTEQGDSAMYLCASSLGWGEGQYTQYFGPGTRLTVL.